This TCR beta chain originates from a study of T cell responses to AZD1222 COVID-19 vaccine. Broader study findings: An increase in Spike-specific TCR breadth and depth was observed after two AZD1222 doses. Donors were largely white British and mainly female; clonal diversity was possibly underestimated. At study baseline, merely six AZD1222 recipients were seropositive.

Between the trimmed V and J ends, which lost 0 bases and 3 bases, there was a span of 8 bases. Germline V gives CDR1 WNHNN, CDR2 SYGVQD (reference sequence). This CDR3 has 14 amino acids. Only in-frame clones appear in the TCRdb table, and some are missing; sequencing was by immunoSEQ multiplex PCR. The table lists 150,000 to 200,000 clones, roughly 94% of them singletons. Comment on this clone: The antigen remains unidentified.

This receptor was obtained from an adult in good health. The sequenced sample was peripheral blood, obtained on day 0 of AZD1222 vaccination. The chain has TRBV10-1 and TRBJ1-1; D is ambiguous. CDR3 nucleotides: TGCGCCAGCAGTGAGTCGCCGCGCCACACTGAAGCTTTCTTT. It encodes CASSESPRHTEAFF.